This T cell receptor beta chain was sequenced in a study of T cells in pancreatic ductal adenocarcinoma. Points from the study as a whole: The resected cohort was biased toward the minority with early-stage disease. Tumor and blood clonality did not differ significantly, about 0.1 versus 0.071. Blood had more productive templates and around 8.6-fold more unique clonotypes than tumor.

Sequenced by immunoSEQ multiplex PCR; TCRdb stores in-frame clones only, minus some. Here the sample spans 97,000 or so clones, around 96% being singletons. Notes on this clone: Its matching antigen is unknown.

No neoadjuvant therapy was given to the selected pancreatic ductal adenocarcinoma patients before their surgery. The V gene's germline CDR1 is SGHTA and CDR2 FQGTGA. V trimming: 2 bases; J trimming: 6 bases; junction bases outside the gene matches: 6. The CDR3 spans 15 residues. The V call is TRBV7-3, the J call TRBJ2-3; 9 nucleotides line up with TRBD2. Sequenced sample: PBMCs. The sequence was obtained from a human donor with pancreatic ductal adenocarcinoma. CDR3 coding DNA: TGTGCCAGCAGCTTACAGGCGGGAGGGCCGGATACGCAGTATTTT. It codes for CASSLQAGGPDTQYF. Variable domain in full (rest from reference TRBV7-3 and TRBJ2-3): GAGVSQTPSNKVTEKGKYVELRCDPISGHTALYWYRQSLGQGPEFLIYFQGTGAADDSGLPNDRFFAVRPEGSVSTLKIQRTERGDSAVYLCASSLQAGGPDTQYFGPGTRLTVL.